The rows below give T cell receptor beta chains drawn from one sample of a study of technical replicates of blood from several donors. Method: immunoSEQ multiplex PCR; TCRdb's copy keeps in-frame clones and lacks some. The sample lists 85,000 to 100,000 clones; roughly 95% were seen once. The source material was T cells isolated from PBMCs. All receptors come from a human donor in good health. Both conserved end residues are part of each CDR3. Each record gives: J gene, clone size, V gene, CDR3 protein. Size tells how often a clone was seen (once, few, many) or the class of an expanded clone, and some rows leave it out.

j_gene: TRBJ2-5
abundance: NA
v_gene: TRBV27
CDR3aa: CASTHIGDNDWVETQYF

j_gene: TRBJ2-1
abundance: NA
v_gene: TRBV10-3
CDR3aa: CATHTSGGYNEQFF

j_gene: TRBJ2-1
abundance: NA
v_gene: TRBV15
CDR3aa: CATSRDLAMEYNEQFF

j_gene: TRBJ2-7
abundance: NA
v_gene: TRBV12-2
CDR3aa: CASRLVSSLAAGGLNHEQYF

j_gene: TRBJ2-1
abundance: NA
v_gene: TRBV29-1
CDR3aa: CSVGQPYNEQFF

j_gene: TRBJ2-1
abundance: NA
v_gene: TRBV19
CDR3aa: CASRLAENNEQFF

j_gene: TRBJ2-7
abundance: NA
v_gene: TRBV4-1
CDR3aa: CASSQRAGASYEQYF

j_gene: TRBJ2-4
abundance: NA
v_gene: TRBV5-8
CDR3aa: CASSRGWTTSRVQHIQYF

j_gene: TRBJ1-5
abundance: NA
v_gene: TRBV6-6
CDR3aa: CASRTQGGGTNQPQHF

j_gene: TRBJ2-4
abundance: once
v_gene: TRBV5-4
CDR3aa: CASSLWQGDIQYF

j_gene: TRBJ2-3
abundance: NA
v_gene: TRBV29-1
CDR3aa: CSADPGQGSLTDTQYF